These T cell receptor beta chains were read from a single sample in a study of molecular identifiers for immune sequencing clone quantification. TCRdb re-derived calls from the PCR reads in MiXCR, one entry per CDR3 protein. The profile shows approximately 550,000 distinct CDR3 sequences, roughly 25% of them singletons. The sample comprised naive CD8+ T cells from blood, with Jurkat cell RNA spiked in. The receptors derive from a human donor in good health. Some libraries in this study had Jurkat cell RNA spiked in. Each CDR3 is given with its conserved first and last residue. The D gene is left open where the match is weak. Not all rows give a size; the values are once, few, many and, for expanded clones, a class.

DNA,CDR3,J,V,length,D,size
TGTGCCAGCAGCGCGGAAGACAGCTACGAGCAGTACTTC,CASSAEDSYEQYF,TRBJ2-7,TRBV7-9,13,NA,many
TGTGCCAGCAGCTACCTACCCAAAAGCACAGATACGCAGTATTTT,CASSYLPKSTDTQYF,TRBJ2-3,TRBV7-9,15,NA,NA
TGTGCCAGCAGCTCCCCCAGAGCTGAAGCTTTCTTT,CASSSPRAEAFF,TRBJ1-1,TRBV5-5,12,NA,many
TGTGCCCGAACCCCCCAGGGTCTCAGCTCTGGGGCCAACGTCCTGACTTTC,CARTPQGLSSGANVLTF,TRBJ2-6,TRBV19,17,NA,NA
TGCGCCAGCAGCCAAGACTTTCAGTACGGGGCCAACGTCCTGACTTTC,CASSQDFQYGANVLTF,TRBJ2-6,TRBV4-1,16,NA,many
TGTGCCAGCAGCTTAGCCGGGGCGGGGGAAGAGACCCAGTACTTC,CASSLAGAGEETQYF,TRBJ2-5,TRBV7-9,15,TRBD2,NA
TGTGCCAGTAGTATAGCGCACAGGGGGAATAATGAGCAGTTCTTC,CASSIAHRGNNEQFF,TRBJ2-1,TRBV19,15,TRBD1,few
TGTGCCAGTAGTATGAGGGACAGATACGAGCAGTACTTC,CASSMRDRYEQYF,TRBJ2-7,TRBV19,13,TRBD1,few
TGCAGTGCTAGAGGGCTCGACAGGGGGACCTACGAGCAGTACTTC,CSARGLDRGTYEQYF,TRBJ2-7,TRBV20-1,15,TRBD1,many
TGTGCCAGCAGTTACTCTGGACTAGCGGACAATGAGCAGTTCTTC,CASSYSGLADNEQFF,TRBJ2-1,TRBV6-5,15,TRBD2,NA
TGTGCCAGCAGTCCCACGACCAATTCACCCCTCCACTTT,CASSPTTNSPLHF,TRBJ1-6,TRBV27,13,NA,few
TGTGCCAGCAGTCCCGCCGCCGGGACAGGGTTGAGCCAGCCCCAGCATTTT,CASSPAAGTGLSQPQHF,TRBJ1-5,TRBV27,17,TRBD1,few
TGCGACAGCAGCCAAGAATACTTGACAGGGGGGCAGTACTTC,CDSSQEYLTGGQYF,TRBJ2-7,TRBV4-1,14,TRBD1,NA
TGTGCCAGCAGTTTCCGGGGGGAGAGAGGTACTGAAGCTTTCTTT,CASSFRGERGTEAFF,TRBJ1-1,TRBV12-3/TRBV12-4,15,NA,many
TGCGCCAGCAGCCATAGCGGGGATAGCACAGATACGCAGTATTTT,CASSHSGDSTDTQYF,TRBJ2-3,TRBV4-3,15,TRBD2,many
TGCAGTGCTAGAGTGTTTGGGGACATAATCAACACTGAAGCTTTCTTT,CSARVFGDIINTEAFF,TRBJ1-1,TRBV20-1,16,NA,NA
TGTGCCAGCAGCGTAGTCCCGTGGGGGGATAGGTATGGCTACACCTTC,CASSVVPWGDRYGYTF,TRBJ1-2,TRBV9,16,NA,NA
TGTGCCAGCAGTTTAGTGACAGGGTCTAACGGGGCCAACGTCCTGACTTTC,CASSLVTGSNGANVLTF,TRBJ2-6,TRBV12-3/TRBV12-4,17,TRBD1,NA
TGTGCCAGCAGCCCCCTGGGGAGGCGGGACACCACCTACGTGCAGTACTTC,CASSPLGRRDTTYVQYF,TRBJ2-7,TRBV7-8,17,NA,NA
TGTGCCAGTAGGAAGAGCACCGGGGAGCTGTTTTTT,CASRKSTGELFF,TRBJ2-2,TRBV19,12,NA,few
TGCAGTGCTAGAGATAGAGCGGGAGTTGAAGAGACCCAGTACTTC,CSARDRAGVEETQYF,TRBJ2-5,TRBV20-1,15,TRBD2,NA
TGTGCCACCCTTACAGGGAGGTCTAACAATGAGCAGTTCTTC,CATLTGRSNNEQFF,TRBJ2-1,TRBV15,14,NA,few
TGTGCCAGCGGAACGGGGGCCCAAGAGACCCAGTACTTC,CASGTGAQETQYF,TRBJ2-5,TRBV2,13,NA,many
TGTGCCAGCAGTTACGCGGACATGGGGACCGGGGAGCTGTTTTTT,CASSYADMGTGELFF,TRBJ2-2,TRBV6-5,15,NA,NA
TGCAGCGTTGAGAAGAACACTGAAGCTTTCTTT,CSVEKNTEAFF,TRBJ1-1,TRBV29-1,11,NA,many
TGTGCCAGCAGTGCATCTAACTCGGGACTAGCGTTAAGCGATACGCAGTATTTT,CASSASNSGLALSDTQYF,TRBJ2-3,TRBV28,18,TRBD2,many
TGTGCCTGGAACCCGGAGAATGGAAACACCATATATTTT,CAWNPENGNTIYF,TRBJ1-3,TRBV30,13,NA,many
TGTGCCTGGAGTGTCGGCTTTGGAACGGGGTATAAGGATGAGCAGTTCTTC,CAWSVGFGTGYKDEQFF,TRBJ2-1,TRBV30,17,NA,NA
TGTGCCAGCAGTTACTTAGGCGGGATCAATCAGCCCCAGCATTTT,CASSYLGGINQPQHF,TRBJ1-5,TRBV6-2/TRBV6-3,15,NA,few
TGTGCCAGTCAGGGTACGGGCAATCAGCCCCAGCATTTT,CASQGTGNQPQHF,TRBJ1-5,TRBV19,13,NA,NA